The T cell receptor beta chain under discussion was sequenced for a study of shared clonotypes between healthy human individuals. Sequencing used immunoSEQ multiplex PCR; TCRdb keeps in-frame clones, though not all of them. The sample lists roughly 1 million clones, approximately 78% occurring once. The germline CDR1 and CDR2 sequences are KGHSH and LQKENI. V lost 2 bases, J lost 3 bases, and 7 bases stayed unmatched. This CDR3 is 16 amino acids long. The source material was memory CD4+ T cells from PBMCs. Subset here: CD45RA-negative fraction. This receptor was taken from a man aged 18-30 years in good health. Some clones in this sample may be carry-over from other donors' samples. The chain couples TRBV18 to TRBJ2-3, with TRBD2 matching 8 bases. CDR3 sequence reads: CASSPMVGRVTDTQYF. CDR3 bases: TGTGCCAGCTCACCAATGGTCGGGAGGGTGACAGATACGCAGTATTTT.